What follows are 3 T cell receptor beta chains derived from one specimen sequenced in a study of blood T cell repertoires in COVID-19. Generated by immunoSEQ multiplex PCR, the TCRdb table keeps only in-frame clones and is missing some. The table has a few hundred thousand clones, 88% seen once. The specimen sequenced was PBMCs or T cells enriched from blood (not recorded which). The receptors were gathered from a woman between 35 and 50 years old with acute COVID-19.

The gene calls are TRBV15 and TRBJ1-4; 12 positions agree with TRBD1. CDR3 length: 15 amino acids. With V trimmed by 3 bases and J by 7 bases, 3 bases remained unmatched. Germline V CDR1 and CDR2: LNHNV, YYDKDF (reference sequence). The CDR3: CATSRGQGAGEKLFF. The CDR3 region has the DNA TGTGCCACCAGCAGGGGACAGGGGGCTGGTGAAAAACTGTTTTTT.

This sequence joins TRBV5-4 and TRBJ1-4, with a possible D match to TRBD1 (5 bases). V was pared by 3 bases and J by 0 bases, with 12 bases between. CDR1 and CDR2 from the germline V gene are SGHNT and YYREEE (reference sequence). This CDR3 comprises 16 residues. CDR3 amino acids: CASSSRTLATNEKLFF. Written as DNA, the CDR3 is TGTGCCAGCAGCTCCCGGACACTGGCAACTAATGAAAAACTGTTTTTT.

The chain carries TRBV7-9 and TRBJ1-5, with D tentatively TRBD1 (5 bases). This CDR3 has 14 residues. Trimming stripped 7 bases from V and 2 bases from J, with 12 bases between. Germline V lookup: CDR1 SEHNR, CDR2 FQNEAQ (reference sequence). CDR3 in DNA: TGTGCCAGCACCATTGGGGCAGGCAATCAGCCCCAGCATTTT. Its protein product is CASTIGAGNQPQHF.